Below, one TCR beta chain is given with its context. This CDR3 is also generated by other DNA sequences in the sample. Per the germline V gene, CDR1 is LGHDT and CDR2 is YNNKEL (reference sequence). V shed 0 bases and J shed 8 bases, with 16 bases lying between them. This CDR3 is built from 15 residues. This table comes from immunoSEQ multiplex PCR, and its TCRdb copy is limited to in-frame clones, with some not included. This sample carries over 150,000 clones, around 83% of them seen once, and the ten largest clones take 9.5% to 13%. Recruited during active infection, patients (from Seattle) were subsequently followed longitudinally. These data come from a study of blood T cell repertoires in COVID-19. In the study overall: Nucleic acid was either cDNA or gDNA, and it came from T cells, B-cell-depleted T cells, or PBMCs.

The source material was peripheral blood. This TCR derives from a woman aged 60-75 years with COVID-19, enrolled during active disease. The chain carries TRBV3-1 (or the pseudogene TRBV3-2) and TRBJ1-2, with D maybe TRBD1 (6 bases). In nucleotides, the CDR3 is TGTGCCAGCAGCCAAGACAACAGGGAAGATAGGGGCTACACCTTC. It is translated as CASSQDNREDRGYTF.